The 11 T cell receptor beta chains listed next were all sequenced from one sample in a study of tumor-infiltrating lymphocytes in localized non-small cell lung cancer (dated by TCRdb to the early 2020s). Libraries came from the immunoSEQ multiplex PCR assay. TCRdb stores this immuneACCESS table with in-frame sequences only. Part of the clones is absent; in the studies checked, under half of the shortfall reflects unresolved V genes, and no reason is known for the rest. Recorded for this sample are tens of thousands of clones; nearly 70% of them occurred a single time. Roughly 15% of the sample is taken by the ten largest. The source material was lung tumor tissue. The receptor set was obtained from a human donor with non-small cell lung cancer.

The chain employs TRBV11-2 and TRBJ2-1; no definite D call. Trimming removed 2 bases at V and 5 bases at J, with 10 bases between. This CDR3 has 14 amino acids. Germline V gene sequence: CDR1 SGHAT, CDR2 FQNNGV. CDR3 sequence (DNA): TGTGCCAGCAGCTTACCCAGTAGGCACAATGAGCAGTTCTTC. The encoded protein is CASSLPSRHNEQFF.

This clone was seen many times. The chain employs TRBV2 and TRBJ1-1, with D perhaps matching TRBD1 (5 bases). Germline CDR1 SNHLY, CDR2 FYNNEI. There are 12 residues in the CDR3. The germline V and J ends were trimmed by 7 bases and 1 base, with 7 bases remaining between them. This CDR3 reads CASTDRNTEAFF. CDR3 bases: TGTGCCAGCACCGACAGGAACACTGAAGCTTTCTTT.

On this clone itself: Within the sample, other DNA sequences also encode this same CDR3. The chain links TRBV5-1 to TRBJ2-5; tentatively, D is TRBD1 (5 bases). Trimming shortened V by 4 bases and J by 2 bases, and 15 bases separated the two germline ends. CDR1 SGHRS and CDR2 YFSETQ come from the germline V gene. The CDR3 extends over 15 amino acids. DNA of the CDR3: TGCGCCAGCAGCCCCGACAGAGTCGGGCAAGAGACCCAGTACTTC. This codes for CASSPDRVGQETQYF. The full variable domain, in which reference TRBV5-1 and TRBJ2-5 provide the parts outside the CDR3, is KAGVTQTPRYLIKTRGQQVTLSCSPISGHRSVSWYQQTPGQGLQFLFEYFSETQRNKGNFPGRFSGRQFSNSRSEMNVSTLELGDSALYLCASSPDRVGQETQYFGPGTRLLVL.

The chain has TRBV7-9 and TRBJ1-1, with 8 bases fitting TRBD1. Trimming cost V 6 bases and J 4 bases; bases outside gene matches: 7. CDR1 is SEHNR, CDR2 FQNEAQ, per germline (reference sequence). CDR3 length: 14 amino acids. CDR3 protein: CASRPGTGGTEAFF. DNA of the CDR3: TGTGCCAGCAGGCCCGGGACAGGAGGCACTGAAGCTTTCTTT.

The chain uses TRBV7-3 and TRBJ2-5, with unresolved D. V shed 2 bases and J shed 5 bases, with 9 bases lying between them. The CDR3 totals 13 residues. CDR1 SGHTA and CDR2 FQGTGA come from the germline V gene. The CDR3 here is CASSLVSWETQYF. The CDR3 nucleotides read TGTGCCAGCAGCTTAGTCTCCTGGGAGACCCAGTACTTC.

The rearrangement joins TRBV6-6 to TRBJ1-2; 9 bases are a match to TRBD1. This CDR3 contains 15 residues. CDR1 is MNHNY, CDR2 SVGAGI, per germline (reference sequence). V was clipped by 2 bases and J by 0 bases; unmatched bases: 1. The CDR3 DNA follows: TGTGCCAGCAGTTACGGGGACAGGGCTAACTATGGCTACACCTTC. Protein product: CASSYGDRANYGYTF.

This chain connects TRBV9 to TRBJ2-1; D unclear. The CDR3 spans 15 residues. V lost 4 bases and J lost 6, with 17 bases in between. Germline values: CDR1 SGDLS, CDR2 YYNGEE. The CDR3 is CASSLRTAEANEQFF. CDR3 DNA sequence: TGTGCCAGCAGCTTAAGGACCGCCGAGGCCAATGAGCAGTTCTTC.

This chain joins TRBV11-2 and TRBJ2-3; 11 positions match TRBD1. The germline CDR1 and CDR2 sequences are SGHAT and FQNNGV. CDR3 size: 16 residues. V lost 7 bases to trimming and J lost 5 bases; unmatched junction nucleotides: 11. The CDR3 loop reads CASNEGRTGGLDTQYF. The CDR3 coding sequence is TGTGCCAGCAACGAGGGAAGGACAGGGGGCTTAGATACGCAGTATTTT.

This clone was counted between two and nine times. The chain links TRBV6-6 to TRBJ1-5; D may be TRBD1 (6 bases). CDR3 length equals 15 residues. The V gene's germline CDR1 is MNHNY and CDR2 SVGAGI (reference sequence). The V gene lost 8 bases and the J gene lost 1 base, with 15 bases spanning the gap. The chain's CDR3 is CASEGGGGSNQPQHF. The CDR3 nucleotides are TGTGCCAGCGAGGGGGGCGGGGGCAGCAATCAGCCCCAGCATTTT.

This clone occurred once. This chain joins TRBV2 and TRBJ2-3; D uncertain. Looked up from germline, CDR1 is SNHLY and CDR2 is FYNNEI. There are 13 residues in the CDR3. Trimming pared 3 bases from V and 0 bases from J, leaving 4 bases between. Here the CDR3 DNA reads TGTGCCAGCAGTGACCGTAGCACAGATACGCAGTATTTT. Its protein is CASSDRSTDTQYF. Together with reference TRBV2 and TRBJ2-3, the CDR3 gives the full variable domain: EPEVTQTPSHQVTQMGQEVILRCVPISNHLYFYWYRQILGQKVEFLVSFYNNEISEKSEIFDDQFSVERPDGSNFTLKIRSTKLEDSAMYFCASSDRSTDTQYFGPGTRLTVL.

The chain carries TRBV4-1 and TRBJ2-1; 15 nucleotides align to TRBD2. The CDR3 length is 22 residues. The germline CDR1 and CDR2 sequences are MGHRA and YSYEKL. The V and J ends lost 2 bases and 8 bases, in that order; junction bases with no gene match: 22. The chain's CDR3 is CASSQPSLRDSRTSGRADEQFF. Here the CDR3 DNA reads TGCGCCAGCAGCCAACCCTCGCTCCGGGACAGTCGGACTAGCGGGAGGGCCGATGAGCAGTTCTTC.